This TCR beta chain was identified during a study of long-term antiretroviral therapy in people with HIV. About this clone itself: Its antigen is as yet unknown.

Germline CDR1 reads SEHNR; CDR2 reads FQNEAQ (reference sequence). V was trimmed by 5 bases and J by 3 bases, leaving 13 bases between them. The CDR3 covers 15 residues. PBMC samples from each donor numbered at least one pre-ART and at least two post-ART. Points from the study as a whole: Clones showing expansion before ART dominated the repertoire at all time points. ART preceded a rise in diversity that nonetheless stayed lower than in transplant donor controls.

This was the immunoSEQ v3.0 assay at survey level. The table came from immunoSEQ multiplex PCR; TCRdb's copy has only in-frame clones and leaves some out. The repertoire holds over 15,000 clones, with approximately 89% as singletons. The origin of this receptor is a man aged 40-50 years with HIV. This rearrangement joins TRBV7-9 to TRBJ1-4, with D tentatively TRBD1 (6 bases). This specimen was unsorted PBMCs, taken 0.5 years after starting antiretroviral therapy. This CDR3 is CASSPPGAANEKLFF. The CDR3 DNA reads TGTGCCAGCAGCCCCCCGGGGGCAGCTAATGAAAAACTGTTTTTT.